This TCR beta chain was recorded in a study of cytomegalovirus exposure and HLA in healthy donors. Study observations and caveats: Likely technical artifact: a cluster of highly shared sequence variants. In the analysis, some V segments, TRBV6-2 and TRBV6-3 included, were excluded as indistinguishable.

This clone was counted only a few times. Its antigen is unidentified. Both 60 Vbeta primers and 13 Jbeta primers went into the PCR. Libraries were prepared by immunoSEQ multiplex PCR; TCRdb keeps only in-frame clonotypes and omits some of them. The sample contains approximately 75,000 clones, 74% of which appear only once. The CDR3 extends over 15 amino acids. J was trimmed by 4 bases and V by 4 bases; bases with no gene match: 9. The V gene's germline CDR1 is SGHNT and CDR2 YYREEE (reference sequence). The clonotype was recovered from a woman aged 55 to 70 in good health and CMV-seropositive. The chain employs TRBV5-4 and TRBJ1-1; 8 bases map to TRBD1. Sequenced sample: PBMCs. CDR3 sequence reads: CASSANQGARTEAFF. In nucleotides, the CDR3 is TGTGCCAGCAGCGCCAACCAGGGGGCGCGCACTGAAGCTTTCTTT.